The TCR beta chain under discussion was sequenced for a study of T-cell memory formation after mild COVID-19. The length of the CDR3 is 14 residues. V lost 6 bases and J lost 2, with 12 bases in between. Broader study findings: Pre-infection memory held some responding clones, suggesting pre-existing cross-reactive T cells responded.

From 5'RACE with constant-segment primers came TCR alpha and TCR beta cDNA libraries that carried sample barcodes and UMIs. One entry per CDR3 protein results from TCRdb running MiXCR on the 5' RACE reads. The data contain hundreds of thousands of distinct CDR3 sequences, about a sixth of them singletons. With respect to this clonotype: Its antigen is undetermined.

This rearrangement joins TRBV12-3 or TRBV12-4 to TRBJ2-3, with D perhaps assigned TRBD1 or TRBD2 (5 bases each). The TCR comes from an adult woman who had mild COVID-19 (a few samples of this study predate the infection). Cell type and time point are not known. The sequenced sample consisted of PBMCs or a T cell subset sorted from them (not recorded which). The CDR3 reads CASRLRGTTDTQYF. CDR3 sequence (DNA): TGTGCCAGCAGACTCAGAGGGACCACAGATACGCAGTATTTT.